These 30 T cell receptor beta chains were sequenced from one sample in a study of blood T cell repertoires in COVID-19. Method: immunoSEQ multiplex PCR; TCRdb's copy keeps in-frame clones and lacks some. The data hold around 140,000 clones, with roughly 90% observed a single time. The specimen sequenced was peripheral blood. Receptors originate from a man aged 65 to 85 with active COVID-19.

The V and J genes are TRBV9 and TRBJ2-2; tentative D call: TRBD2 (5 bases). The germline V gene has CDR1 SGDLS and CDR2 YYNGEE. This CDR3 spans 15 amino acids. Trimming pared 3 bases from V and 0 bases from J, leaving 9 bases between. The CDR3 DNA is TGTGCCAGCAGCGCCGGACTTACGAACACCGGGGAGCTGTTTTTT. Its translation is CASSAGLTNTGELFF.

In this sample, this clone turned up once. This chain uses TRBV7-9 with TRBJ1-4; 10 positions match TRBD1. The V gene's germline CDR1 is SEHNR and CDR2 FQNEAQ (reference sequence). This CDR3 contains 15 residues. Trimming at V came to 5 bases and at J to 6 bases, leaving 6 bases not matched to a gene. The CDR3 reads CASSPRTGGDEKLFF. The CDR3 DNA reads as TGTGCCAGCAGCCCGCGGACAGGGGGTGATGAAAAACTGTTTTTT.

The V call is TRBV9, the J call TRBJ2-1, with 9 bases lining up with TRBD2. Germline lookup yields CDR1 SGDLS and CDR2 YYNGEE. V shed 0 bases, J shed 7 bases, and the junction held 8 bases outside the gene matches. This CDR3 spans 16 amino acids. CDR3 sequence: CASSVVGGRARNEQFF. The CDR3, as DNA: TGTGCCAGCAGCGTAGTTGGCGGGAGGGCCAGGAATGAGCAGTTCTTC.

This clone was observed a few times. The chain couples TRBV5-8 to TRBJ1-6, with D possibly being TRBD1 (6 bases). This CDR3 has 14 amino acids. Deletions cut 2 bases from V and 7 bases from J, with 10 bases between. Germline V gene data show CDR1 as SGHTS and CDR2 as YDEGEE. This CDR3 is CASSFRGNNSPLHF. For the CDR3, the DNA is TGTGCCAGCAGCTTCAGGGGAAACAATTCACCCCTCCACTTT. Filled out from reference TRBV5-8 and TRBJ1-6, the complete variable domain reads EAGVTQSPTHLIKTRGQQATLRCSPISGHTSVYWYQQALGLGLQFLLWYDEGEERNRGNFPPRFSGRQFPNYSSELNVNALELEDSALYLCASSFRGNNSPLHFGNGTRLTVT.

V gene TRBV7-2 combines with J gene TRBJ1-1, with 7 bases that match TRBD1. The length of the CDR3 is 15 residues. Trimming took 4 bases from V and 6 from J; bases not matched to a gene: 11. In germline, CDR1 is SGHTA, CDR2 FQGNSA. As DNA, the CDR3 is TGTGCCAGCAGCTCTCGACAGGGCCCGGGGGCTGAAGCTTTCTTT. This sequence encodes CASSSRQGPGAEAFF.

This sequence joins TRBV6-6 and TRBJ2-2, with TRBD2 as a possible D gene (6 bases). Per the germline V gene, CDR1 is MNHNY and CDR2 is SVGAGI (reference sequence). CDR3 length: 14 residues. V was clipped by 8 bases and J by 5 bases, with 15 bases between them. The chain's CDR3 is CASGGTVPTGELFF. CDR3 bases: TGTGCCAGCGGAGGGACTGTTCCGACCGGGGAGCTGTTTTTT.

The gene calls are TRBV2 and TRBJ1-4, with 7 bases identical to TRBD1. The CDR3 has 16 residues. With V trimmed by 1 base and J by 5 bases, 7 bases remained unmatched. Germline loops: CDR1 SNHLY, CDR2 FYNNEI. DNA for the CDR3: TGTGCCAGCAGTGAAGTGTTGAACAGGGGAAATGAAAAACTGTTTTTT. Protein product: CASSEVLNRGNEKLFF.

This clone was detected only a few times. The chain recombines TRBV28 with TRBJ1-6; TRBD1 matches 8 bases. This CDR3 is built from 15 residues. CDR1 is MDHEN, CDR2 SYDVKM, per germline. After removal of 5 bases from V and 8 bases from J, the junction contained 8 bases not matched to a gene. The CDR3 DNA sequence: TGTGCCAGCAGTCTCCTGGGACAGGCCTATTCACCCCTCCACTTT. The encoded protein is CASSLLGQAYSPLHF.

The chain joins TRBV14 to TRBJ2-5; 7 bases align to TRBD2. The CDR3 extends over 14 amino acids. Germline lookup yields CDR1 SGHDN and CDR2 FVKESK. Germline trimming cut 4 bases from V and 4 bases from J; bases unmatched to any gene: 6. CDR3 sequence: CASSRGLVGETQYF. The CDR3 DNA reads as TGTGCCAGCAGCCGCGGACTAGTTGGAGAGACCCAGTACTTC. Using reference TRBV14 and TRBJ2-5 for the parts outside the CDR3, the full variable domain is EAGVTQFPSHSVIEKGQTVTLRCDPISGHDNLYWYRRVMGKEIKFLLHFVKESKQDESGMPNNRFLAERTGGTYSTLKVQPAELEDSGVYFCASSRGLVGETQYFGPGTRLLVL.

The J gene is TRBJ2-5, the V gene TRBV11-2, with TRBD2 identical over 8 bases. The junction had 10 bases not matched to a gene; V was cut back by 7 bases and J by 0 bases. The CDR3 contains 16 residues. Germline V gene data show CDR1 as SGHAT and CDR2 as FQNNGV. This CDR3 is CASTPVSGKYQETQYF. In DNA form, the CDR3 reads TGTGCCAGCACCCCGGTTAGCGGGAAATACCAAGAGACCCAGTACTTC.

For the CDR3, the DNA is TGCGCCAGCAGTCTACGGACAGGGGAGGAAGGAAACACCATATATTTT. Encoded protein: CASSLRTGEEGNTIYF. V gene TRBV23-1 combines with J gene TRBJ1-3, with 9 bases fitting TRBD1. TRBV23-1 belongs to the ORF category, with a function that is uncertain. V shed 4 bases and J 4 bases; nucleotides not matched to a gene: 8. The CDR3 covers 16 residues.

The chain carries TRBV24-1 and TRBJ2-5, with a weak D call TRBD1 (6 bases). The germline V and J ends were trimmed by 4 bases and 1 base, with 12 bases remaining between them. Germline loops: CDR1 KGHDR, CDR2 SFDVKD. The CDR3 is 15 amino acids. The CDR3 protein is CATSDPTGPQETQYF. In DNA form, the CDR3 reads TGTGCCACCAGTGACCCGACAGGACCCCAAGAGACCCAGTACTTC.

The V gene is TRBV7-9, the J gene TRBJ2-1; 7 bases agree with TRBD2. The germline V gene has CDR1 SEHNR and CDR2 FQNEAQ (reference sequence). The CDR3 consists of 16 residues. J was trimmed by 5 bases and V by 5 bases; bases with no gene match: 12. Written as DNA, the CDR3 is TGTGCCAGCAGCGCGACTACTAGCGAACCTGACAATGAGCAGTTCTTC. Translation: CASSATTSEPDNEQFF.

V usage is TRBV18 and J usage is TRBJ2-3; no clear D gene. This CDR3 has 12 amino acids. From germline, CDR1 is KGHSH and CDR2 LQKENI. The V gene lost 6 bases and the J gene lost 3 bases, with 7 bases spanning the gap. The CDR3: CASSSSTDTQYF. CDR3 sequence (DNA): TGTGCCAGCTCTAGCTCGACAGATACGCAGTATTTT.

As DNA, the CDR3 is TGTGCCACCAGCAGAGCGGGACTCCCGAACACTGAAGCTTTCTTT. Protein: CATSRAGLPNTEAFF. The chain links TRBV15 to TRBJ1-1, with TRBD1 as a possible D gene (5 bases). Germline values: CDR1 LNHNV, CDR2 YYDKDF (reference sequence). The CDR3 totals 15 residues. Trimming took 1 base from V and 1 from J, leaving 10 bases between them.

The chain's CDR3 is CASSLMVGDTAGYTF. The CDR3, as DNA: TGTGCCAGCAGCTTAATGGTAGGGGATACGGCTGGCTACACCTTC. The V and J genes are TRBV7-9 and TRBJ1-2, with D possibly being TRBD1 (5 bases). Germline-derived CDR1 and CDR2 are SEHNR and FQNEAQ (reference sequence). Trimming removed 2 bases at V and 7 bases at J, with 17 bases between. The CDR3 length is 15 residues. Full variable domain (remainder filled in from reference TRBV7-9 and TRBJ1-2): DTGVSQNPRHKITKRGQNVTFRCDPISEHNRLYWYRQTLGQGPEFLTYFQNEAQLEKSRLLSDRFSAERPKGSFSTLEIQRTEQGDSAMYLCASSLMVGDTAGYTFGSGTRLTVV.

The chain couples TRBV24-1 to TRBJ2-2, with TRBD2 identical over 8 bases. Germline CDR1 KGHDR, CDR2 SFDVKD. The CDR3 is 17 amino acids. Losses at the gene ends were 6 bases for V and 2 bases for J; bases not matched to a gene: 10. The CDR3 DNA sequence: TGTGCCACCAGTCCGAGGCGGGAGGTGGTAAACACCGGGGAGCTGTTTTTT. Its protein is CATSPRREVVNTGELFF.

This clone appeared a single time. The rearrangement joins TRBV7-9 to TRBJ2-3; 8 bases match TRBD2. The CDR3 has 16 amino acids. The germline gives CDR1 SEHNR, CDR2 FQNEAQ (reference sequence). With V trimmed by 3 bases and J by 4 bases, 9 bases remained unmatched. The CDR3 DNA reads TGTGCCAGCAGCTTGAGGGAGCGGGAGACGGCAGATACGCAGTATTTT. Its translation is CASSLRERETADTQYF.

The chain joins TRBV5-4 to TRBJ2-5; 9 bases map to TRBD1. The germline V gene encodes CDR1 SGHNT and CDR2 YYREEE (reference sequence). Trimming removed 4 bases from V and 4 bases from J; junction bases left unmatched: 8. This CDR3 is built from 15 residues. This CDR3 is CASSPQTGGGETQYF. As DNA, the CDR3 is TGTGCCAGCAGCCCTCAGACAGGGGGGGGAGAGACCCAGTACTTC.

This clone was counted once. The V gene is TRBV28, the J gene TRBJ1-5, with unresolved D. Germline values: CDR1 MDHEN, CDR2 SYDVKM. The V end was cut by 6 bases, the J end by 2 bases, with 11 bases between. This CDR3 contains 14 residues. CDR3 DNA sequence: TGTGCCAGCAGGTCCGCGTCTGGCAATCAGCCCCAGCATTTT. Protein product: CASRSASGNQPQHF.

CDR3 sequence: CASAGTGVGETQYF. Here the CDR3 DNA reads TGTGCCAGCGCCGGGACAGGGGTTGGGGAGACCCAGTACTTC. V and J are TRBV5-8 and TRBJ2-5, with TRBD1 matching 10 bases. The germline V gene has CDR1 SGHTS and CDR2 YDEGEE. Trimming at V came to 7 bases and at J to 5 bases, leaving 8 bases not matched to a gene. The CDR3 runs to 14 residues.

The chain couples TRBV6-6 to TRBJ2-7, with 10 bases lining up with TRBD1. The junction had 10 bases not matched to a gene; V was cut back by 5 bases and J by 3 bases. CDR3 length equals 16 residues. Per the germline V gene, CDR1 is MNHNY and CDR2 is SVGAGI (reference sequence). The CDR3 spells CASSRGQGVGGYEQYF. As DNA, the CDR3 is TGTGCCAGCAGTCGAGGACAGGGGGTAGGTGGCTACGAGCAGTACTTC.

In DNA, the CDR3 is TGTGCCAGCAGCAAAGGGTCCGGCGGGGAGACCACCGGGGAGCTGTTTTTT. Residues: CASSKGSGGETTGELFF. The chain is built from TRBV21-1 and TRBJ2-2; the table's D call, TRBD2, has no DNA check behind it. TRBV21-1 is a known pseudogene. The CDR3 extends over 17 amino acids.

The chain combines TRBV5-4 with TRBJ2-2; 9 positions match TRBD1. CDR1 SGHNT and CDR2 YYREEE come from the germline V gene (reference sequence). The CDR3 sequence is 15 residues long. J lost 5 bases, V lost 5 bases, and 7 bases had no gene match. CDR3 bases: TGTGCCAGCAGTCCTTGGACAGGGGAAACCGGGGAGCTGTTTTTT. Translating it yields CASSPWTGETGELFF.

J is TRBJ1-5 and V is TRBV6-5, with a possible D match to TRBD1 (6 bases). This CDR3 region has 15 residues. Germline assignment: CDR1 MNHEY and CDR2 SVGAGI. The ends were cut back, 6 bases at V and 6 bases at J, with 18 bases in the middle. The DNA for the CDR3 is TGTGCCAGCAGGGGGGACACCCGAGGGGGTCAGCCCCAGCATTTT. As protein: CASRGDTRGGQPQHF.

This chain joins TRBV2 and TRBJ2-3, with TRBD2 identical over 15 bases. V lost 7 bases to trimming and J lost 5 bases; unmatched junction nucleotides: 4. Germline loops: CDR1 SNHLY, CDR2 FYNNEI. The CDR3 is made up of 15 amino acids. CDR3 protein: CASKGLAGGGDTQYF. In nucleotides, the CDR3 is TGTGCCAGCAAGGGACTAGCGGGAGGAGGAGATACGCAGTATTTT.

The V and J genes are TRBV6-4 and TRBJ1-5, with TRBD1 identical over 8 bases. V gave up 4 bases and J gave up 2 bases; unmatched junction bases: 4. CDR3 length equals 15 residues. Per the germline V gene, CDR1 is MRHNA and CDR2 is SNTAGT. The CDR3 DNA is TGTGCCAGCAGTGCCTCGGGACAGGGCAATCAGCCCCAGCATTTT. Its protein product is CASSASGQGNQPQHF.

The chain combines TRBV28 with TRBJ2-3; the match to TRBD2 covers 7 bases. The trim removed 5 bases at V and 4 bases at J, leaving 3 bases unmatched. Germline values: CDR1 MDHEN, CDR2 SYDVKM. The length of the CDR3 is 13 residues. Here the CDR3 reads CASSSGAPDTQYF. In DNA, the CDR3 is TGTGCCAGCAGTAGCGGGGCGCCAGATACGCAGTATTTT.

V and J are TRBV27 and TRBJ1-2; D gene uncertain. V was clipped by 4 bases and J by 1 base, with 19 bases between them. This CDR3 comprises 17 residues. Germline V lookup: CDR1 MNHEY, CDR2 SMNVEV (reference sequence). The CDR3 nucleotides read TGTGCCAGCAGTTCAACCCCCCGACCCACGGGTAACTATGGCTACACCTTC. It translates to CASSSTPRPTGNYGYTF.

The V and J genes are TRBV6-4 and TRBJ2-1, with D tentatively TRBD2 (6 bases). CDR1 is MRHNA and CDR2 is SNTAGT in the germline V gene. The CDR3 loop spans 15 amino acids. V was pared by 8 bases and J by 4 bases, with 18 bases between. Written as DNA, the CDR3 is TGTGCCAGCTCGGGTGGGAGCGGGTCTTACAATGAGCAGTTCTTC. Amino acids: CASSGGSGSYNEQFF.